This T cell receptor beta chain was recorded in a study of shared clonotypes between healthy human individuals. Findings and caveats of the study: Memory subsets generally showed smaller estimated richness than naive subsets did. Some clonotypes were shared by all four sorted-subset donors, while others were not shared. The non-shared ones had lower generation probabilities than the shared ones.

The CDR3 is 16 residues long. CDR1 SNHLY and CDR2 FYNNEI come from the germline V gene. J was trimmed by 5 bases and V by 10 bases; bases with no gene match: 11. Profiled with immunoSEQ multiplex PCR; TCRdb holds only in-frame clones, not every one. Found here are 850,000 to 1,200,000 clones, roughly 75% of them singletons; the top ten hold around 1.4%. Recent acute infections and vaccinations were absent in the healthy HIV-negative adult donors. On this clone: As yet, its antigen is unknown.

The sample consisted of memory CD4+ T cells sorted from blood. Subset noted: CD45RA-negative fraction. This TCR was recovered from a man between 18 and 29 years old in good health. This chain joins TRBV2 and TRBJ2-1, with 13 positions matching TRBD2. CDR3 loop: CATAARTSGSDNEQFF. The CDR3 bases are TGTGCCACCGCGGCAAGGACTAGCGGGAGCGACAATGAGCAGTTCTTC.